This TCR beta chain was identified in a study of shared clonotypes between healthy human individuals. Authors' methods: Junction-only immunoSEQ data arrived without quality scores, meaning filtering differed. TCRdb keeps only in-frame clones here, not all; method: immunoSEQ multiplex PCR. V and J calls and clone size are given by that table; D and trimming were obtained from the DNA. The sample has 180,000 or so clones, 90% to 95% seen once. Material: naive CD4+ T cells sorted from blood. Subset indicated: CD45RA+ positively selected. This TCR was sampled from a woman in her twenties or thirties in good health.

CDR3 sequence (DNA): TGTGCCATCAGGGCGGGCGGCTCCTACGAGCAGTACTTC. This encodes CAIRAGGSYEQYF. The chain has TRBV10-3 and TRBJ2-7; a weak D match, TRBD2 (5 bases). V lost 6 bases and J lost 0, with 9 bases in between. Germline V lookup: CDR1 ENHRY, CDR2 SYGVKD. CDR3 length equals 13 residues.